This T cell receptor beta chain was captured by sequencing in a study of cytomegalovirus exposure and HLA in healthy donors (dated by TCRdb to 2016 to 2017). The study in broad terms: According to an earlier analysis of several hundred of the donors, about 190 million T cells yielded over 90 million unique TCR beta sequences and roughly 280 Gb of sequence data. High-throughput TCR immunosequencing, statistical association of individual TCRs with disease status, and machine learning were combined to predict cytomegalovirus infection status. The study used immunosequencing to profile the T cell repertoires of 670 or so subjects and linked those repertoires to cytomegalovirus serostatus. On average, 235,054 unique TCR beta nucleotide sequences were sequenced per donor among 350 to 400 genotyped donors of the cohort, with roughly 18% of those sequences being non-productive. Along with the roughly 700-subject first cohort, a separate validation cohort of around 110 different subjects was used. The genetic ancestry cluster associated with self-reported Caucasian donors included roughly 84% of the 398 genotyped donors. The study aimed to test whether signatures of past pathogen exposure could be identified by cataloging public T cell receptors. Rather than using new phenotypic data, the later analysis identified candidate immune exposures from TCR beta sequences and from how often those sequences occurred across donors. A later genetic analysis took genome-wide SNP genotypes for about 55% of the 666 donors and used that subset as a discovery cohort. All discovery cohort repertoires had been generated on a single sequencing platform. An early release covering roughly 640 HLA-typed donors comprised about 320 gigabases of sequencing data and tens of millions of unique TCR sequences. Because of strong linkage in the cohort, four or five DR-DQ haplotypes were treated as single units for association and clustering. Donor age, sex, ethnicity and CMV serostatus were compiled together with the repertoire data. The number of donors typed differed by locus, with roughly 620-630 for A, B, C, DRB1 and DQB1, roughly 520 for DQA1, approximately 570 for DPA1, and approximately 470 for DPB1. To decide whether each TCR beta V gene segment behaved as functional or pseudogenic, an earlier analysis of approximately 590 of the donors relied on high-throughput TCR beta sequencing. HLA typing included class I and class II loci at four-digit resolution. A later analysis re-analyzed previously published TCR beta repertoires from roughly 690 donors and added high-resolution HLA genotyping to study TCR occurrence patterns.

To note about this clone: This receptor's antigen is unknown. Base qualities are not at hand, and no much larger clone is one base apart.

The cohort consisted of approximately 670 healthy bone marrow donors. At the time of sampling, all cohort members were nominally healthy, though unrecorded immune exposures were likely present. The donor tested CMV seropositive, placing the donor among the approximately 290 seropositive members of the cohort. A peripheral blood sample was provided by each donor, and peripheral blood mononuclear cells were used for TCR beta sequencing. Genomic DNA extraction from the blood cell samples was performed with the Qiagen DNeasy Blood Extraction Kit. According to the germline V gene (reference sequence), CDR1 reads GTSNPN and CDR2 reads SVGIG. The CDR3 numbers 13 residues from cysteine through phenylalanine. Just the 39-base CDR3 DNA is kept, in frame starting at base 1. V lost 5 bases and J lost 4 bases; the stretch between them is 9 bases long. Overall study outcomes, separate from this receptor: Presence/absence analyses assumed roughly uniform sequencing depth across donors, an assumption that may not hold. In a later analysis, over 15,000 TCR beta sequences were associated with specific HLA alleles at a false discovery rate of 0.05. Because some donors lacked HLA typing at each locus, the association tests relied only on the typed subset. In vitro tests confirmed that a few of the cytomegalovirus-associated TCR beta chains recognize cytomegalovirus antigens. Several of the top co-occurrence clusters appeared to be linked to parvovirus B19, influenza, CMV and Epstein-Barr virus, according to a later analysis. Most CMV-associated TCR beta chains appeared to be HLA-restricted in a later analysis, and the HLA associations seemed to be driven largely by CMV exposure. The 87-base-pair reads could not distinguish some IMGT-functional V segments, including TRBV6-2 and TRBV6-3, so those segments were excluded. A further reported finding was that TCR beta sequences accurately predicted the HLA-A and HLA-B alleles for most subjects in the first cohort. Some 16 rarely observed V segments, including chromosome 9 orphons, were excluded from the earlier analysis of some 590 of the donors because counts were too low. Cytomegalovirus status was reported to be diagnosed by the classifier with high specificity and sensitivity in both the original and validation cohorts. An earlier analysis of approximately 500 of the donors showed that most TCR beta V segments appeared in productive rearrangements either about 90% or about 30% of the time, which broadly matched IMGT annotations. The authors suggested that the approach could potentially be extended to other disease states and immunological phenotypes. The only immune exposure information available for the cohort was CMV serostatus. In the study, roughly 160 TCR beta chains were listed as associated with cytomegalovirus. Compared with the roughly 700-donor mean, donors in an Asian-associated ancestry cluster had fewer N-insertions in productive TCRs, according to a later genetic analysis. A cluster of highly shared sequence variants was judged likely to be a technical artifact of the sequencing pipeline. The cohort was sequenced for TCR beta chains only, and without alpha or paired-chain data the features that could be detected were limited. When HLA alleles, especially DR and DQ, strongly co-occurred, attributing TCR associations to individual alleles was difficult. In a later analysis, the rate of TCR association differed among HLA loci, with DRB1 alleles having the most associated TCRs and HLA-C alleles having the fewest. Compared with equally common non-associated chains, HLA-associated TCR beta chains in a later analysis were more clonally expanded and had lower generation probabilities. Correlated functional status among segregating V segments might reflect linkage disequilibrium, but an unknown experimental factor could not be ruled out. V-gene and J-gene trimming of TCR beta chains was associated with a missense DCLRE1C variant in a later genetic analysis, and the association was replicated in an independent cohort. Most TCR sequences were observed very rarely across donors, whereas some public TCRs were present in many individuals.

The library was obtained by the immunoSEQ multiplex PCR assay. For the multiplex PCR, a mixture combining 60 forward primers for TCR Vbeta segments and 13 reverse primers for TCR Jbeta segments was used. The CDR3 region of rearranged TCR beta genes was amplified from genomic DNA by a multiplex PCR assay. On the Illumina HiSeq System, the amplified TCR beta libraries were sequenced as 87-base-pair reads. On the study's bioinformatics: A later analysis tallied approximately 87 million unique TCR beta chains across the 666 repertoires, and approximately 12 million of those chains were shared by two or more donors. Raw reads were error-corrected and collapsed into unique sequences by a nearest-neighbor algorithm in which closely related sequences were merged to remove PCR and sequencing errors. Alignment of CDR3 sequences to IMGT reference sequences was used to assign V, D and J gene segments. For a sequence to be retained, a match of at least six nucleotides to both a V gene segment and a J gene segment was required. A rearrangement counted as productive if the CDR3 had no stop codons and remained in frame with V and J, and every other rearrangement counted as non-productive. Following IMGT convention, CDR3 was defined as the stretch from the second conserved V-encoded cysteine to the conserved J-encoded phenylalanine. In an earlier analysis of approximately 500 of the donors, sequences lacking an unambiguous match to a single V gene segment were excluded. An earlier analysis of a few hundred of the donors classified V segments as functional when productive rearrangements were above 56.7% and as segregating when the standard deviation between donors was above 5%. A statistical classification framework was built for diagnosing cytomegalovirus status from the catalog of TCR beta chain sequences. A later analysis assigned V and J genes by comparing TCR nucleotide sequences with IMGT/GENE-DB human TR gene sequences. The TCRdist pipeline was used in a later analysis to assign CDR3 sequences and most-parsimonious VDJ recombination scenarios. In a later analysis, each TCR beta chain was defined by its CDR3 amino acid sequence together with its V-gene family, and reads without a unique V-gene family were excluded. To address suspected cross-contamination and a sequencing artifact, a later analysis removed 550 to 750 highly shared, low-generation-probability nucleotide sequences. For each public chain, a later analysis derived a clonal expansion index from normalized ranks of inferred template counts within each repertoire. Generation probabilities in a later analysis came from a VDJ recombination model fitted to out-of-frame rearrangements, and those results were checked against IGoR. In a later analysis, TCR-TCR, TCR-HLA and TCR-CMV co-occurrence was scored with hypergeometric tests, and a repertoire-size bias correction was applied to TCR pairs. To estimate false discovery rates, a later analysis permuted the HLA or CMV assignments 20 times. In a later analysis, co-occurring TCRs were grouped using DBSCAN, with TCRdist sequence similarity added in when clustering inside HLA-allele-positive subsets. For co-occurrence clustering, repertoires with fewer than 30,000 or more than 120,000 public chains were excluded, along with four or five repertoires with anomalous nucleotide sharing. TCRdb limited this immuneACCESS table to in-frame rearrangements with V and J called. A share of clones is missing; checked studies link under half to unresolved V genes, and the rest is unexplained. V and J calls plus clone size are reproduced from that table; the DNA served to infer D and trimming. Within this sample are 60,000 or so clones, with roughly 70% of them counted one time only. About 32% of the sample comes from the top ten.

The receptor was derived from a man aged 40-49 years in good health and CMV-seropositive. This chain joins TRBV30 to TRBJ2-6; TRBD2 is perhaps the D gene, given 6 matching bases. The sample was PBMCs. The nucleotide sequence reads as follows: TGTGCCTGGGGGGGGTACGGGGCCAACGTCCTGACTTTC. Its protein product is CAWGGYGANVLTF.